The 22 T cell receptor beta chains reported below all come from one sample, sequenced in a study of cytomegalovirus exposure and HLA in healthy donors. Use of 60 Vbeta and 13 Jbeta primers characterized the PCR. TCRdb keeps only in-frame clones here, not all; method: immunoSEQ multiplex PCR. The table shows 100,000 to 150,000 clones, with over 65% occurring only once. Material: PBMCs. These receptor sequences come from a man over 45 in good health and CMV-seronegative.

The rearrangement links TRBV6-1 to TRBJ1-1; 7 nucleotides line up with TRBD1. From germline, CDR1 is MNHNS and CDR2 SASEGT. CDR3 size: 14 residues. J was trimmed by 7 bases and V by 3 bases; bases with no gene match: 8. CDR3 region: CASSDHRGRGEAFF. CDR3 in DNA: TGTGCCAGCAGTGATCACAGGGGAAGGGGTGAAGCTTTCTTT.

V is TRBV4-2 and J is TRBJ2-1; 9 bases are shared with TRBD2. In germline, CDR1 is LGHNA, CDR2 YNFKEQ. The CDR3 loop spans 15 amino acids. V dropped 3 bases and J dropped 9; count of bases not matched to a gene: 9. DNA of the CDR3: TGTGCCAGCAGCCACTCGGGGCGGGGGGGCGGTGAGCAGTTCTTC. Translated, it gives CASSHSGRGGGEQFF.

The J gene is TRBJ2-3, the V gene TRBV5-1; no definite D call. The CDR3 is 16 amino acids. Trimming left V 0 bases short and J 1 base short, with 12 bases between. In germline, CDR1 is SGHRS, CDR2 YFSETQ. CDR3 protein: CASSLVSGYRTDTQYF. CDR3 in DNA: TGCGCCAGCAGCTTGGTGTCAGGCTACCGCACAGATACGCAGTATTTT.

The V and J genes are TRBV28 and TRBJ2-1; unclear D gene. Germline CDR1 MDHEN, CDR2 SYDVKM. This CDR3 region has 14 residues. Trimming took 2 bases from V and 3 from J, leaving 8 bases between them. The CDR3 reads CASSLLGGYNEQFF. DNA of the CDR3: TGTGCCAGCAGTTTACTAGGCGGCTACAATGAGCAGTTCTTC. Full variable domain (rest looked up from reference TRBV28 and TRBJ2-1): DVKVTQSSRYLVKRTGEKVFLECVQDMDHENMFWYRQDPGLGLRLIYFSYDVKMKEKGDIPEGYSVSREKKERFSLILESASTNQTSMYLCASSLLGGYNEQFFGPGTRLTVL.

The V gene is TRBV5-1, the J gene TRBJ2-3; 10 bases are a match to TRBD2. V lost 0 bases and J lost 6; bases outside the gene matches: 7. The CDR3 contains 16 residues. Germline V gene data show CDR1 as SGHRS and CDR2 as YFSETQ. CDR3 DNA sequence: TGCGCCAGCAGCTTGGACTCAGCGGGGGGGCGGGATACGCAGTATTTT. This codes for CASSLDSAGGRDTQYF. Together with reference TRBV5-1 and TRBJ2-3, the CDR3 gives the full variable domain: KAGVTQTPRYLIKTRGQQVTLSCSPISGHRSVSWYQQTPGQGLQFLFEYFSETQRNKGNFPGRFSGRQFSNSRSEMNVSTLELGDSALYLCASSLDSAGGRDTQYFGPGTRLTVL.

The chain links TRBV19 to TRBJ1-2; D possibly corresponds to TRBD1 (6 bases). The V gene lost 3 bases and the J gene lost 4 bases, with 15 bases spanning the gap. The CDR3 has 15 residues. Germline CDR1 reads LNHDA; CDR2 reads SQIVND (reference sequence). The CDR3 reads CASSIVTGSLYGYTF. In nucleotides, the CDR3 is TGTGCCAGTAGTATTGTGACAGGATCTCTCTATGGCTACACCTTC.

This chain connects TRBV5-1 to TRBJ1-4; the D gene is possibly TRBD1 (5 bases). V was pared by 1 base and J by 7 bases, with 17 bases between. Germline CDR1 and CDR2: SGHRS and YFSETQ. The CDR3 totals 16 residues. The CDR3 spells CASSLTGRQGGEKLFF. Written as DNA, the CDR3 is TGCGCCAGCAGCTTGACCGGGAGGCAGGGAGGTGAAAAACTGTTTTTT.

The chain uses TRBV29-1 and TRBJ1-6; tentatively, D is TRBD1 (6 bases). Trimming stripped 7 bases from V and 6 bases from J, with 10 bases between. From germline, CDR1 is SQVTM and CDR2 ANQGSEA. CDR3 length equals 12 residues. The CDR3 nucleotides are TGCAGCGCCAAGGACAGTAATTCACCCCTCCACTTT. Residues: CSAKDSNSPLHF.

This clone appeared a few times. This chain connects TRBV7-2 to TRBJ1-2; 10 nucleotides align to TRBD1. Germline V gene lookup returns CDR1 SGHTA and CDR2 FQGNSA. V was clipped by 5 bases and J by 8 bases; unmatched bases: 8. This CDR3 is 14 amino acids long. The CDR3 nucleotides are TGTGCCAGCAGCCCCCAGGGACAGGGGCCCGGCTACACCTTC. Protein sequence: CASSPQGQGPGYTF.

V usage is TRBV6-6 and J usage is TRBJ2-3, with D maybe TRBD2 (6 bases). CDR3 length equals 12 residues. V lost 5 bases, J lost 3 bases, and 6 bases lay in between. CDR1 MNHNY and CDR2 SVGAGI come from the germline V gene (reference sequence). The CDR3 DNA sequence: TGTGCCAGCAGTGGACTAACAGATACGCAGTATTTT. As protein: CASSGLTDTQYF.

The chain is built from TRBV10-2 and TRBJ2-1; TRBD1 might be the D (6 bases). V was clipped by 6 bases and J by 7 bases, with 13 bases between them. The length of the CDR3 is 13 residues. The V gene's germline CDR1 is WSHSY and CDR2 SAAADI. The CDR3 DNA follows: TGCGCCAGCAGCTTACTTCAGGGGAATGAGCAGTTCTTC. This codes for CASSLLQGNEQFF.

The rearrangement links TRBV6-1 to TRBJ1-1, with D tentatively TRBD1 (6 bases). Germline CDR1 reads MNHNS; CDR2 reads SASEGT. Trimming shortened V by 6 bases and J by 6 bases, and 11 bases separated the two germline ends. CDR3 length: 12 residues. The CDR3, as DNA: TGTGCCAGCAGCACAGGGTTTTCTGAAGCTTTCTTT. Amino acids: CASSTGFSEAFF.

The CDR3 coding sequence is TGTGCCAGCAGCCCCGGGATTCAAGAGACCCAGTACTTC. It yields the protein CASSPGIQETQYF. J is TRBJ2-5 and V is TRBV2; D is possibly TRBD2 (5 bases). Per germline, CDR1 SNHLY and CDR2 FYNNEI. V lost 6 bases and J lost 2, with 10 bases in between. This CDR3 contains 13 residues.

The chain links TRBV25-1 to TRBJ2-5; TRBD2 matches at 7 bases. V lost 4 bases, J lost 3 bases, and 14 bases stayed unmatched. This CDR3 is built from 17 residues. CDR1 MGHDK and CDR2 SYGVNS come from the germline V gene. For the CDR3, the DNA is TGTGCCAGCAGTGCAATTCCGGTGGGGCTAGCGGAAGAGACCCAGTACTTC. It is translated as CASSAIPVGLAEETQYF.

This chain uses TRBV4-1 with TRBJ1-4, with a weak D call TRBD1 (6 bases). CDR1 and CDR2 (germline): MGHRA, YSYEKL. Between the trimmed V and J ends, which lost 6 bases and 9 bases, there was a span of 17 bases. CDR3 length: 14 residues. The CDR3 DNA reads as TGCGCCAGCAGTCCTTTCTACAGGGAGCAAAAACTGTTTTTT. Protein sequence: CASSPFYREQKLFF.

This clone was seen just once. The gene calls are TRBV28 and TRBJ2-7; D is perhaps TRBD2 (5 bases). V lost 5 bases to trimming and J lost 0 bases, with 14 bases between them. This CDR3 has 15 amino acids. Germline loops: CDR1 MDHEN, CDR2 SYDVKM. The CDR3 nucleotides are TGTGCCAGCAGTCCCTACCGAGGGAACTCCTACGAGCAGTACTTC. Translation gives CASSPYRGNSYEQYF.

The gene calls are TRBV18 and TRBJ1-1, with no clear D. CDR1 is KGHSH, CDR2 LQKENI, per germline. Trimming cost V 3 bases and J 0 bases, with 8 bases left between them. The CDR3 spans 14 residues. The CDR3 is CASSPPGMNTEAFF. The CDR3 DNA follows: TGTGCCAGCTCACCCCCGGGAATGAACACTGAAGCTTTCTTT.

The genes are TRBV6-5 and TRBJ1-2; TRBD1 matches 7 bases. This CDR3 has 13 residues. Germline-derived CDR1 and CDR2 are MNHEY and SVGAGI. Germline trimming cut 6 bases from V and 6 bases from J; bases unmatched to any gene: 7. In DNA, the CDR3 is TGTGCCAGCAGCCCGACAGGGATCCATGGCTACACCTTC. Amino acid sequence: CASSPTGIHGYTF.

The chain couples TRBV15 to TRBJ2-4; no firm D call. Trimming stripped 3 bases from V and 6 bases from J, with 18 bases between. Germline V CDR1 and CDR2: LNHNV, YYDKDF (reference sequence). This CDR3 has 16 amino acids. CDR3 DNA: TGTGCCACCAGCAGCCCCGGATCTAGTACCTTAAACATTCAGTACTTC. Translating gives CATSSPGSSTLNIQYF. Full variable domain (rest looked up from reference TRBV15 and TRBJ2-4): DAMVIQNPRYQVTQFGKPVTLSCSQTLNHNVMYWYQQKSSQAPKLLFHYYDKDFNNEADTPDNFQSRRPNTSFCFLDIRSPGLGDTAMYLCATSSPGSSTLNIQYFGAGTRLSVL.

This clone was counted once. The V gene is TRBV29-1, the J gene TRBJ2-5; maybe TRBD1 (5 bases). CDR1 and CDR2 from the germline V gene are SQVTM and ANQGSEA. V was pared by 4 bases and J by 9 bases, with 12 bases between. The CDR3 is made up of 11 amino acids. The chain's CDR3 is CSVVGRGPQYF. The CDR3 coding sequence is TGCAGCGTTGTGGGAAGGGGCCCCCAGTACTTC.

V usage is TRBV29-1 and J usage is TRBJ1-2, with D possibly TRBD1 on 5 matching bases. Germline CDR1 and CDR2: SQVTM and ANQGSEA. V gave up 0 bases and J gave up 2 bases, with 13 bases separating them. The CDR3 covers 15 residues. The CDR3 loop reads CSVEEGGEGNYGYTF. CDR3 bases: TGCAGCGTTGAAGAGGGGGGAGAGGGGAACTATGGCTACACCTTC.

This clone was recorded a few times. The rearrangement uses TRBV4-3 and TRBJ2-7, with D tentatively TRBD2 (5 bases). With 0 bases removed from V and 2 bases from J, the gap between germline ends came to 8 bases. Germline V gives CDR1 LGHNA, CDR2 YSLEER. This CDR3 has 14 amino acids. In nucleotides, the CDR3 is TGCGCCAGCAGCCAAGAGAGGGCGACCTACGAGCAGTACTTC. The encoded protein is CASSQERATYEQYF.